What follows are 18 T cell receptor beta chains derived from one specimen sequenced in a study of cytotoxic CD8 clonotypes in ibrutinib-treated CLL. Clones were sequenced by immunoSEQ multiplex PCR, and TCRdb holds only the in-frame ones, with some missing. Among roughly 330,000 clones listed, 67% were seen once. The sample consisted of PBMCs, taken after 36 months of ibrutinib treatment. These receptor sequences come from a human donor with chronic lymphocytic leukemia.

V gene TRBV10-1 combines with J gene TRBJ2-7, with D tentatively TRBD1 (5 bases). The CDR3 is 15 residues long. V lost 3 bases and J 2 bases, leaving 14 bases between the germline ends. Germline-derived CDR1 and CDR2 are WNHNN and SYGVQD (reference sequence). In DNA form, the CDR3 reads TGCGCCAGCAGTGAATCAGGGCATAGACCCTACGAGCAGTACTTC. Protein: CASSESGHRPYEQYF.

The chain is built from TRBV7-9 and TRBJ2-1; D may correspond to TRBD1 or TRBD2 (5 bases each). V dropped 5 bases and J dropped 12 bases, with 11 bases sitting between them. The germline V gene has CDR1 SEHNR and CDR2 FQNEAQ (reference sequence). This CDR3 comprises 11 residues. The CDR3 here is CASSPRDRQFF. The CDR3 nucleotides are TGTGCCAGCAGCCCCAGGGACCGGCAGTTCTTC.

The CDR3 spells CASSLVGGSASYEQYF. CDR3 nucleotides: TGTGCCAGCAGCTTAGTAGGGGGGAGCGCCTCCTACGAGCAGTACTTC. The V and J genes are TRBV11-1 and TRBJ2-7, with D perhaps assigned TRBD1 or TRBD2 (6 bases each). Trimming stripped 1 base from V and 0 bases from J, with 13 bases between. Germline-derived CDR1 and CDR2 are SGHAT and FQDESV (reference sequence). This CDR3 has 16 amino acids.

The chain joins TRBV5-6 to TRBJ1-2; maybe TRBD1 (5 bases). CDR1 is SGHDT, CDR2 YYEEEE, per germline. The CDR3 runs to 15 residues. V dropped 1 base and J dropped 5 bases, with 15 bases sitting between them. The CDR3 region has the DNA TGTGCCAGCAGCTTGACAGGACGTTTCGGGTATGGCTACACCTTC. It codes for CASSLTGRFGYGYTF.

J is TRBJ2-1 and V is TRBV20-1, with no clear D. The CDR3 extends over 11 amino acids. Germline-derived CDR1 and CDR2 are DFQATT and SNEGSKA (reference sequence). V was cut by 3 bases and J by 12 bases, with 12 bases left in between. In DNA form, the CDR3 reads TGCAGTGCTAGTGAACTTGTGGTGCAGTTCTTC. Translated: CSASELVVQFF.

The chain couples TRBV27 to TRBJ2-1; the match to TRBD1 covers 7 bases. From germline, CDR1 is MNHEY and CDR2 SMNVEV (reference sequence). CDR3 length: 15 residues. V trimming: 5 bases; J trimming: 6 bases; junction bases outside the gene matches: 10. The CDR3: CASSPRQGNRNEQFF. The CDR3, as DNA: TGTGCCAGCAGTCCCCGACAGGGTAATCGCAATGAGCAGTTCTTC.

This sequence joins TRBV28 and TRBJ2-4; no firm D call. Germline-derived CDR1 and CDR2 are MDHEN and SYDVKM. V was cut by 5 bases and J by 0 bases, with 17 bases left in between. The CDR3 is 17 residues long. The CDR3: CASSLTVGLLAKNIQYF. CDR3 nucleotide sequence: TGTGCCAGCAGTCTGACCGTAGGGCTGCTAGCCAAAAACATTCAGTACTTC.

The table lists this clone with a count of one. Just one base apart from a much larger clone, this may be a read error. The chain joins TRBV7-8 to TRBJ2-7; no reliable D call. Germline V gene lookup returns CDR1 SGHVS and CDR2 FQNEAQ. V lost 5 bases, J lost 0 bases, and 5 bases lay in between. The CDR3 has 12 amino acids. The CDR3 reads CASSRSSYEQYF. DNA of the CDR3: TGTGCCAGCAGCCGGAGCTCCTACGAGCAGTACTTC.

DNA for the CDR3: TGTGCAGCCCTGACAGGGGGCGGAGGGAAAGAGACCCAGTACTTC. Translation gives CAALTGGGGKETQYF. The chain is built from TRBV12-2 and TRBJ2-5; TRBD1 is the table's D call and was not checked against the DNA. TRBV12-2 is shown as a pseudogene. This CDR3 spans 15 amino acids.

CDR3 region: CASSRTGPVGELFF. The CDR3 DNA is TGTGCCAGCAGTAGGACAGGGCCAGTCGGGGAGCTGTTTTTT. V gene TRBV2 combines with J gene TRBJ2-2; 8 positions match TRBD1. J was trimmed by 7 bases and V by 5 bases; bases with no gene match: 6. CDR1 and CDR2 from the germline V gene are SNHLY and FYNNEI. CDR3 length: 14 amino acids.

This clone has a single count. The chain recombines TRBV6-1 with TRBJ2-5, with 13 positions matching TRBD2. This CDR3 is 18 amino acids long. Germline loops: CDR1 MNHNS, CDR2 SASEGT. After removal of 6 bases from V and 0 bases from J, the junction contained 10 bases not matched to a gene. The CDR3: CASSERTSGGPNQETQYF. CDR3 DNA: TGTGCCAGCAGCGAACGGACTAGCGGGGGACCTAACCAAGAGACCCAGTACTTC.

The CDR3 sequence is CAISETGTGPFNEKLFF. The CDR3 bases are TGTGCCATCAGTGAGACCGGGACAGGTCCTTTTAATGAAAAACTGTTTTTT. J is TRBJ1-4 and V is TRBV10-3; 8 bases agree with TRBD1. The CDR3 length is 17 residues. The V segment lost 2 bases and the J segment 4 bases; nucleotides outside the gene matches: 9. Germline values: CDR1 ENHRY, CDR2 SYGVKD.

This clone showed up just a few times. The chain employs TRBV7-2 and TRBJ2-1, with 8 bases fitting TRBD2. Germline V gene sequence: CDR1 SGHTA, CDR2 FQGNSA. The CDR3 has 14 residues. V lost 2 bases, J lost 13 bases, and 10 bases stayed unmatched. The CDR3, as DNA: TGTGCCAGCAGCTTATATCGGGGGGGTGACTACCAGTTCTTC. Amino acids: CASSLYRGGDYQFF.

J is TRBJ1-5 and V is TRBV4-1; no reliable D call. Germline values: CDR1 MGHRA, CDR2 YSYEKL. This CDR3 contains 16 residues. Trimming shortened V by 1 base and J by 0 bases, and 10 bases separated the two germline ends. The CDR3 loop is CASSQAQIYSNQPQHF. The DNA for the CDR3 is TGCGCCAGCAGCCAAGCACAGATCTATAGCAATCAGCCCCAGCATTTT.

CDR3 DNA sequence: TGCGCCAGCAGCCAAGAACTGGGACAGGGGTTGTTTGGCCACGAGCAGTACTTC. Translating gives CASSQELGQGLFGHEQYF. The genes are TRBV4-1 and TRBJ2-7; 10 nucleotides line up with TRBD1. Per the germline V gene, CDR1 is MGHRA and CDR2 is YSYEKL. The V and J ends lost 0 bases and 5 bases, in that order; junction bases with no gene match: 13. The CDR3 consists of 18 residues.

This clone was seen a handful of times. This rearrangement joins TRBV7-2 to TRBJ2-1; no definite D call. The CDR3 is 12 amino acids. Germline lookup yields CDR1 SGHTA and CDR2 FQGNSA. The V and J ends lost 3 bases and 6 bases respectively, with 6 bases between them. The CDR3 nucleotides are TGTGCCAGCAGCTTCCCGGTCAATGAGCAGTTCTTC. Translation: CASSFPVNEQFF.

The chain recombines TRBV25-1 with TRBJ2-7; 7 bases are shared with TRBD1. Germline loops: CDR1 MGHDK, CDR2 SYGVNS. The junction had 10 bases not matched to a gene; V was cut back by 3 bases and J by 2 bases. The CDR3 totals 16 residues. CDR3 nucleotide sequence: TGTGCCAGCAGTGACCCTCGACAGGGCCGGACCTACGAGCAGTACTTC. It yields the protein CASSDPRQGRTYEQYF.

The V and J genes are TRBV28 and TRBJ1-1, with D unresolved. The V gene lost 2 bases and the J gene lost 11 bases, with 9 bases spanning the gap. From germline, CDR1 is MDHEN and CDR2 SYDVKM. This CDR3 has 11 amino acids. The CDR3 DNA is TGTGCCAGCAGTTTAAAGAACTCGGCTTTCTTT. The encoded protein is CASSLKNSAFF.